A single sample gave rise to the 23 T cell receptor beta chains below, sequenced in a study of memory CD4+ T cells and cytomegalovirus serostatus. The method was immunoSEQ multiplex PCR; TCRdb's version includes in-frame clones alone and lacks a portion of them. Altogether about 48,000 clones are present, 78% being singletons, with the ten largest covering roughly 0.8%. The sort gate was single viable CD3+CD4+CD8-CD45RO+ cells for memory CD4+ T cells. The sample taken for sequencing was memory CD4+ T cells from blood. All receptors come from an adult in good health and CMV-seronegative.

The V call is TRBV30, the J call TRBJ2-3; 11 nucleotides agree with TRBD2. V was pared by 2 bases and J by 4 bases, with 8 bases of the junction left unmatched. The CDR3 is made up of 16 amino acids. Germline CDR1 and CDR2: GTSNPN and SVGIG (reference sequence). The CDR3 region has the DNA TGTGCCTGGAGTACAATAGCGGGGGGGCTTTCAGATACGCAGTATTTT. Protein: CAWSTIAGGLSDTQYF. Looking up the rest from reference TRBV30 and TRBJ2-3 gives the full variable domain: SQTIHQWPATLVQPVGSPLSLECTVEGTSNPNLYWYRQAAGRGLQLLFYSVGIGQISSEVPQNLSASRPQDRQFILSSKKLLLSDSGFYLCAWSTIAGGLSDTQYFGPGTRLTVL.

This clone was seen a single time. The chain carries TRBV11-2 and TRBJ2-7; TRBD1 matches at 7 bases. V lost 5 bases, J lost 3 bases, and 10 bases stayed unmatched. This CDR3 region has 15 residues. The germline V gene encodes CDR1 SGHAT and CDR2 FQNNGV. For the CDR3, the DNA is TGTGCCAGCAGCCCCTTCCGGGACAGAATCTACGAGCAGTACTTC. Residues: CASSPFRDRIYEQYF. The full variable domain, its missing parts supplied by reference TRBV11-2 and TRBJ2-7, is EAGVAQSPRYKIIEKRQSVAFWCNPISGHATLYWYQQILGQGPKLLIQFQNNGVVDDSQLPKDRFSAERLKGVDSTLKIQPAKLEDSAVYLCASSPFRDRIYEQYFGPGTRLTVT.

V and J are TRBV2 and TRBJ2-1, with a possible D match to TRBD2 (6 bases). V lost 4 bases and J 3 bases, leaving 13 bases between the germline ends. There are 15 residues in the CDR3. Per the germline V gene, CDR1 is SNHLY and CDR2 is FYNNEI. For the CDR3, the DNA is TGTGCCAGCAGTGGGAACGCGGGATACTACAATGAGCAGTTCTTC. The encoded protein is CASSGNAGYYNEQFF.

The chain joins TRBV19 to TRBJ2-7, with 9 bases fitting TRBD1. The CDR3 runs to 15 residues. Per the germline V gene, CDR1 is LNHDA and CDR2 is SQIVND (reference sequence). The trim removed 3 bases at V and 2 bases at J, leaving 5 bases unmatched. This chain's CDR3 is CASSILGQGTYEQYF. The CDR3 DNA sequence: TGTGCCAGTAGTATCCTAGGACAGGGGACCTACGAGCAGTACTTC.

This clone was counted between two and nine times. J is TRBJ2-2 and V is TRBV15; D call uncertain. Germline V gene sequence: CDR1 LNHNV, CDR2 YYDKDF (reference sequence). The CDR3 has 15 residues. The V end was cut by 1 base, the J end by 6 bases, with 12 bases between. The CDR3 DNA sequence: TGTGCCACCAGCAGAGGCGAGAGTGAGGCCGGGGAGCTGTTTTTT. Its protein is CATSRGESEAGELFF.

The gene calls are TRBV18 and TRBJ1-5; the D is unclear. The CDR3 length is 12 residues. The germline CDR1 and CDR2 sequences are KGHSH and LQKENI. V gave up 3 bases and J gave up 6 bases, with 6 bases separating them. This chain's CDR3 is CASSPEGQPQHF. In DNA, the CDR3 is TGTGCCAGCTCACCTGAGGGTCAGCCCCAGCATTTT.

This clone was counted a few times. This chain uses TRBV5-1 with TRBJ1-2; TRBD1 might be the D (5 bases). This CDR3 contains 13 residues. Germline CDR1 and CDR2: SGHRS and YFSETQ. Trimming took off 1 base at V and 3 bases at J, with 7 bases between the two ends. The CDR3 is CASSLSRDYGYTF. CDR3 in DNA: TGCGCCAGCAGCTTGAGCAGGGACTATGGCTACACCTTC.

The chain combines TRBV30 with TRBJ2-3, with 7 bases lining up with TRBD1. Germline CDR1 is GTSNPN and CDR2 is SVGIG (reference sequence). The CDR3 consists of 15 residues. The ends lost 2 bases at V and 7 bases at J; junction bases unmatched: 12. CDR3: CAWSRSGQGVNTQYF. The DNA of the CDR3 is TGTGCCTGGAGTAGATCAGGGCAGGGGGTAAATACGCAGTATTTT. The full variable domain, rest sourced from reference TRBV30 and TRBJ2-3, is SQTIHQWPATLVQPVGSPLSLECTVEGTSNPNLYWYRQAAGRGLQLLFYSVGIGQISSEVPQNLSASRPQDRQFILSSKKLLLSDSGFYLCAWSRSGQGVNTQYFGPGTRLTVL.

In nucleotides, the CDR3 is TGTGCCAGCAGCCAAGACAGGGGGTGGAACACTGAAGCTTTCTTT. It yields the protein CASSQDRGWNTEAFF. The J gene is TRBJ1-1, the V gene TRBV4-2; TRBD1 agrees at 7 bases. Trimming took 0 bases from V and 1 from J; bases not matched to a gene: 2. Per germline, CDR1 LGHNA and CDR2 YNFKEQ. The CDR3 has 15 amino acids.

The chain has TRBV18 and TRBJ2-2; TRBD1 agrees at 7 bases. Germline CDR1 KGHSH, CDR2 LQKENI. Trimming cost V 1 base and J 3 bases; bases outside gene matches: 5. CDR3 size: 16 residues. The CDR3 here is CASSPRRQGDTGELFF. In DNA, the CDR3 is TGTGCCAGCTCACCACGACGGCAGGGGGACACCGGGGAGCTGTTTTTT.

The chain is built from TRBV30 and TRBJ2-7; 9 bases are a match to TRBD2. V lost 3 bases to trimming and J lost 0 bases; unmatched junction nucleotides: 12. Germline V CDR1 and CDR2: GTSNPN, SVGIG (reference sequence). The CDR3 consists of 17 residues. For the CDR3, the DNA is TGTGCCTGGAGAGCCCGGGGGGGCGGGAGGGCCTCCTACGAGCAGTACTTC. It specifies CAWRARGGGRASYEQYF.

This clone appeared a few times. This chain joins TRBV10-3 and TRBJ2-5, with TRBD1 matching over 7 bases. Trimming at V came to 0 bases and at J to 2 bases, leaving 6 bases not matched to a gene. The CDR3 is 16 amino acids. Germline CDR1 reads ENHRY; CDR2 reads SYGVKD. CDR3 nucleotides: TGTGCCATCAGTGAGTCGGGGACAGTTAAACAAGAGACCCAGTACTTC. It encodes CAISESGTVKQETQYF.

In this sample, this clone turned up a few times. CDR3 residues: CASSLGAGFYNSPLHF. The CDR3, as DNA: TGTGCCAGCAGCTTAGGTGCCGGGTTCTATAATTCACCCCTCCACTTT. The J gene is TRBJ1-6, the V gene TRBV7-9; no definite D call. There are 16 residues in the CDR3. Per germline, CDR1 SEHNR and CDR2 FQNEAQ (reference sequence). V dropped 1 base and J dropped 3 bases, with 10 bases sitting between them.

The chain is built from TRBV30 and TRBJ2-3; TRBD2 agrees at 11 bases. The CDR3 is 17 residues long. Unmatched junction bases numbered 7, after V lost 0 bases and J lost 2 bases. Germline V lookup: CDR1 GTSNPN, CDR2 SVGIG (reference sequence). CDR3 DNA: TGTGCCTGGAGTGTACAACGGACTAGCGGGTACACAGATACGCAGTATTTT. As protein: CAWSVQRTSGYTDTQYF.

CDR3 DNA sequence: TGTGCCTGGCGAGGACACCTCACCTACGAGCAGTACTTC. It translates to CAWRGHLTYEQYF. The chain couples TRBV30 to TRBJ2-7, with D possibly TRBD1 on 5 matching bases. CDR1 GTSNPN and CDR2 SVGIG come from the germline V gene (reference sequence). The V gene lost 5 bases and the J gene lost 2 bases, with 13 bases spanning the gap. This CDR3 comprises 13 residues.

The chain recombines TRBV5-1 with TRBJ2-2; D gene uncertain. The CDR3 is made up of 17 amino acids. CDR1 and CDR2 from the germline V gene are SGHRS and YFSETQ. V gave up 0 bases and J gave up 2 bases, with 14 bases separating them. CDR3 DNA sequence: TGCGCCAGCAGCTTGGGCCCCCAAGGGTCCAACACCGGGGAGCTGTTTTTT. Amino acids: CASSLGPQGSNTGELFF.

The chain combines TRBV5-4 with TRBJ1-2; 7 bases are a match to TRBD1. This CDR3 region has 13 residues. Germline CDR1 reads SGHNT; CDR2 reads YYREEE (reference sequence). The J segment lost 5 bases and the V segment lost 2 bases, leaving 3 bases of the junction unmatched. The CDR3 DNA reads TGTGCCAGCAGCTTTAACAGGGGTTATGGCTACACCTTC. Translated, it gives CASSFNRGYGYTF.

The genes are TRBV5-1 and TRBJ1-2, with D possibly being TRBD1 (6 bases). The CDR3 is made up of 15 amino acids. The germline V gene encodes CDR1 SGHRS and CDR2 YFSETQ. The V end lost 5 bases, the J end lost 9 bases, and 23 bases lay between the germline ends. CDR3 region: CASSREMGHRERYTF. DNA of the CDR3: TGCGCCAGCAGTCGAGAAATGGGACATCGGGAACGCTACACCTTC.

The chain employs TRBV2 and TRBJ1-6; TRBD1 aligns across 7 bases. The V gene end was trimmed by 7 bases and the J gene end by 13 bases; junction bases not matched to a gene: 16. There are 15 residues in the CDR3. Looked up from germline, CDR1 is SNHLY and CDR2 is FYNNEI. This CDR3 reads CASTLGPPDRSPLHF. For the CDR3, the DNA is TGTGCCAGCACCTTAGGCCCCCCGGACAGGTCCCCCCTCCACTTT.

The chain is built from TRBV11-2 and TRBJ2-1; 11 bases align to TRBD2. This CDR3 is built from 15 residues. The junction had 5 bases not matched to a gene; V was cut back by 10 bases and J by 0 bases. Per the germline V gene, CDR1 is SGHAT and CDR2 is FQNNGV. CDR3 in amino acids: CATSTSGVSYNEQFF. CDR3 DNA: TGTGCCACTTCGACTAGCGGGGTCTCCTACAATGAGCAGTTCTTC.

The genes are TRBV7-2 and TRBJ2-1; D remains ambiguous. CDR1 is SGHTA and CDR2 is FQGNSA in the germline V gene. V lost 1 base and J 11 bases, leaving 6 bases between the germline ends. CDR3 size: 11 residues. The CDR3 region is CASSLGLQQFF. CDR3 DNA sequence: TGTGCCAGCAGCTTAGGACTTCAGCAGTTCTTC.

This clone has a single count. V and J are TRBV28 and TRBJ1-5; TRBD1 is a possible D gene (5 bases). The germline CDR1 and CDR2 sequences are MDHEN and SYDVKM. The V end was cut by 2 bases, the J end by 7 bases, with 12 bases between. This CDR3 comprises 14 residues. This chain's CDR3 is CASSLSGAGQPQHF. The CDR3 DNA reads TGTGCCAGCAGTTTAAGTGGGGCGGGACAGCCCCAGCATTTT.

This chain uses TRBV5-6 with TRBJ2-5; D possibly corresponds to TRBD1 (5 bases). V lost 0 bases and J 1 base, leaving 13 bases between the germline ends. CDR3 size: 16 residues. Per the germline V gene, CDR1 is SGHDT and CDR2 is YYEEEE. The CDR3: CASSLGTGIPQETQYF. CDR3 DNA: TGTGCCAGCAGCTTGGGAACAGGTATCCCCCAAGAGACCCAGTACTTC.